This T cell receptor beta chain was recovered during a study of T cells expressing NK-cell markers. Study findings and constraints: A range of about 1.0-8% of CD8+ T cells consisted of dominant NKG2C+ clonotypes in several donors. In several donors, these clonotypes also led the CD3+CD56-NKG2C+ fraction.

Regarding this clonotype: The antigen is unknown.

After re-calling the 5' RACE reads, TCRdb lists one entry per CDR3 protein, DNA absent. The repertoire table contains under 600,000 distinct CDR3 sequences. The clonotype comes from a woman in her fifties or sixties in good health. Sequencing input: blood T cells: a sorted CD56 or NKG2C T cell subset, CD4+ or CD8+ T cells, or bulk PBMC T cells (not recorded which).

The CDR3 loop reads CASRRPKEETQYF. The rearrangement joins TRBV12-3 or TRBV12-4 to TRBJ2-5. The CDR3 sequence is 13 residues long.